This T cell receptor beta chain was obtained from a study of Graves' ophthalmopathy and Graves' hyperthyroidism. Study-wide findings and caveats: Ophthalmopathy was separated from stable hyperthyroidism by a 13-signature model with 87.88% sensitivity and roughly 81% specificity.

The CDR3 spans 13 residues. CDR1 and CDR2 from the germline V gene are MNHEY and SVGAGI. V dropped 6 bases and J dropped 5 bases, with 13 bases sitting between them. Clinical symptoms, serum thyroxine, TRAb, thyroid ultrasound and orbital computed tomography determined diagnosis. As the template, RNA transcripts were used to amplify TCR beta CDR3 regions. HTBI primers were used in a first-round RT-PCR, which preceded a second-round multiplex PCR. TCRdb processed the multiplex PCR reads anew with MiXCR; each CDR3 protein has one entry. The sample gives fewer than 20,000 distinct CDR3 sequences, about 46% of which show up once; 25% is in the top ten. This clonotype occurred many times. Its antigen is not identified.

The source is a woman in her thirties or forties with stable Graves' hyperthyroidism. Sequencing was done on a sample of peripheral blood. This chain joins TRBV6-5 and TRBJ2-5, with a possible D match to TRBD1 (5 bases). For the CDR3, the DNA is TGTGCCAGCAGGCGACAGCGTCGGGAGACCCAGTACTTC. Encoded protein: CASRRQRRETQYF.